This T cell receptor (beta chain) was captured in a study of Ad26.COV2.S vaccination and SARS-CoV-2 variants. Study information: The vaccine Ad26.COV2.S was put into the muscle once, or twice with 56 days between.

The CDR3 runs 17 residues. The J segment lost 4 bases and the V segment lost 0 bases, leaving 7 bases of the junction unmatched. Looked up from germline, CDR1 is LGHDT and CDR2 is YNNKEL (reference sequence). Concerning this clone: The antigen remains unidentified.

Only in-frame clones appear in the TCRdb table, and some are missing; sequencing was by immunoSEQ multiplex PCR. The sample has 400,000 to 450,000 clones, over 75% seen once. Study-wide results and caveats: Considerable breadth of spike-specific CD8+ and CD4+ T cell responses has reportedly been documented following vaccination. Those who received vaccine or placebo ended up with similar non-spike TCR breadth.

This sample's treatment: some 20 received Ad26.COV2.S at low or high dose, single or two shots; several received placebo; per-sample allocation not given. Sampling happened 63 days after the first vaccine or placebo injection. In the vaccine, an Ad26 vector expressed the SARS-CoV-2 spike of the Wuhan strain. The V call is TRBV3-1 (or the pseudogene TRBV3-2), the J call TRBJ2-1; 9 bases map to TRBD2. The input for sequencing was peripheral blood, taken in a trial of Ad26.COV2.S vaccine versus placebo. The source is a person between 18 and 65 years old who received the Ad26.COV2.S COVID-19 vaccine or a placebo. The DNA for the CDR3 is TGTGCCAGCAGCCAAGATATAGCGGGAGAAGCTTACAATGAGCAGTTCTTC. Protein sequence: CASSQDIAGEAYNEQFF.